There are a few counts of the clone carrying this T cell receptor beta chain. Its cognate antigen is unknown. The sample comes from a study of T-cell reconstitution after alpha-beta-depleted transplantation in children. The V gene's germline CDR1 is MGHRA and CDR2 YSYEKL. V shed 3 bases and J 0 bases; nucleotides not matched to a gene: 3. The CDR3 has 15 amino acids. Points from the study as a whole: T cells produced anew were the main source of T-cell counts and diversity one year after transplant. Where some patients showed high TCRbeta diversity at day 60, it came from recipient T cells and thymic progenitors that had survived.

Researchers prepared the TCRbeta library using unique molecular identifiers, the study reports. MiXCR, applied by TCRdb to the PCR reads, yields one record per CDR3 protein. The sample has hundreds of thousands of distinct CDR3 sequences; approximately 14% are singletons. V usage is TRBV4-1 and J usage is TRBJ1-2; 8 bases match TRBD1. This TCR derives from a girl aged 2 to 9 with congenital amegakaryocytic thrombocytopenia, due to receive a stem cell transplant. Sequencing was performed on PBMCs, taken before TCRalphabeta/CD19-depleted stem cell transplant. The CDR3 protein is CASSQAGQANYGYTF. The CDR3 bases are TGCGCCAGCAGCCAGGCGGGACAGGCTAACTATGGCTACACCTTC.